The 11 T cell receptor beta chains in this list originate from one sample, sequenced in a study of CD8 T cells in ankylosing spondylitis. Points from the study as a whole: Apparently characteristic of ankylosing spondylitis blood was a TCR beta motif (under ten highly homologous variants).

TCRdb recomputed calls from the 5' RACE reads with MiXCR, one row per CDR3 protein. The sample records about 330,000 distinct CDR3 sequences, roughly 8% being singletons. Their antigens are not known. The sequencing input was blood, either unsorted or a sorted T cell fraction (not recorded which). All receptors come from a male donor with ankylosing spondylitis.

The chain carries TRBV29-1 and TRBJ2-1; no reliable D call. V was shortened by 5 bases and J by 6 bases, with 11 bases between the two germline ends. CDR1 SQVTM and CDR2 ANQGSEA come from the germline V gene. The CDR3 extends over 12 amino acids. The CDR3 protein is CSVFREINEQFF. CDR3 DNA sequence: TGCAGCGTTTTTCGCGAGATCAATGAGCAGTTCTTC.

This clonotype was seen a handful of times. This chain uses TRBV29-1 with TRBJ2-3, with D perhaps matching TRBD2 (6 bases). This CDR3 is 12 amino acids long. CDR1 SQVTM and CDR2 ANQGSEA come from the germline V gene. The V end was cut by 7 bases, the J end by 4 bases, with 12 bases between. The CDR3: CSARRGADTQYF. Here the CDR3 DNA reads TGCAGCGCCCGGAGGGGAGCAGATACGCAGTATTTT.

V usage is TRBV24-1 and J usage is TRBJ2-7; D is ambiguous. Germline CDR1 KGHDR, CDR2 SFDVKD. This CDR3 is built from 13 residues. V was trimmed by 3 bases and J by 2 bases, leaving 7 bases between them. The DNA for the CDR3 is TGTGCCACCAGTGATCACGTTACCTACGAGCAGTACTTC. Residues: CATSDHVTYEQYF.

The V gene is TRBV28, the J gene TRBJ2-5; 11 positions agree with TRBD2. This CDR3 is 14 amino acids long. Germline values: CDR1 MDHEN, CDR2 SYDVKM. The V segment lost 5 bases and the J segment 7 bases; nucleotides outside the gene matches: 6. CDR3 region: CASSPTSGSRTQYF. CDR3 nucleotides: TGTGCCAGCAGTCCCACTAGCGGGAGTCGGACCCAGTACTTC.

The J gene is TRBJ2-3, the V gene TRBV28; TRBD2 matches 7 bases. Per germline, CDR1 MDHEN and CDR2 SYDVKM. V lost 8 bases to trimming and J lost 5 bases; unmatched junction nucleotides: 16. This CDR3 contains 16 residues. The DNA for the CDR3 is TGTGCCAGCGGAGCGGGAAGCGACGACAGCTTAGATACGCAGTATTTT. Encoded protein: CASGAGSDDSLDTQYF.

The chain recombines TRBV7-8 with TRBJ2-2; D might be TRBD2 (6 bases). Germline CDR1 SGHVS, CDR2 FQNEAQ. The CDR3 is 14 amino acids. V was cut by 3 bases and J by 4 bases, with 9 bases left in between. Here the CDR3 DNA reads TGTGCCAGCAGCTTCCGACTAGGCACCGGGGAGCTGTTTTTT. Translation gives CASSFRLGTGELFF.

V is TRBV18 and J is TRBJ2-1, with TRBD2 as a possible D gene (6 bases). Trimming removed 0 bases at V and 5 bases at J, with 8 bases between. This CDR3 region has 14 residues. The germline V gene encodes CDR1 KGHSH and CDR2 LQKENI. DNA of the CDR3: TGTGCCAGCTCACCACCCTGGGGGGACAATGAGCAGTTCTTC. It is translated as CASSPPWGDNEQFF.

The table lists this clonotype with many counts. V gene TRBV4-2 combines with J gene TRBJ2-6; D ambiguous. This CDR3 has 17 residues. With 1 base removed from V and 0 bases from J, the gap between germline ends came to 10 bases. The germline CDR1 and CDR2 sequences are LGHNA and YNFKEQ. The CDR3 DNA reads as TGTGCCAGCAGCCAAGCCAGGCGTCTCTCTGGGGCCAACGTCCTGACTTTC. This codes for CASSQARRLSGANVLTF.

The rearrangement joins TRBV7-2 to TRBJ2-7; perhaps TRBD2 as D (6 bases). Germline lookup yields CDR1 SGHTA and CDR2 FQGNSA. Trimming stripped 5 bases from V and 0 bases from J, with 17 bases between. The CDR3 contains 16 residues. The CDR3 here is CASSLTGTPSSYEQYF. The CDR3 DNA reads TGTGCCAGCAGCCTAACCGGGACTCCGAGCTCCTACGAGCAGTACTTC.

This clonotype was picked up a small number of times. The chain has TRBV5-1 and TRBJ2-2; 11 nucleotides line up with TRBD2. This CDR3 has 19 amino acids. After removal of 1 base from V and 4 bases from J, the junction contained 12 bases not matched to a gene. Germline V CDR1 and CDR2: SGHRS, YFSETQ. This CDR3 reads CASSLMVAGGPGRTGELFF. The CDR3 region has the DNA TGCGCCAGCAGCTTGATGGTAGCGGGAGGGCCGGGGCGCACCGGGGAGCTGTTTTTT. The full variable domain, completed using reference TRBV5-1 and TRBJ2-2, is KAGVTQTPRYLIKTRGQQVTLSCSPISGHRSVSWYQQTPGQGLQFLFEYFSETQRNKGNFPGRFSGRQFSNSRSEMNVSTLELGDSALYLCASSLMVAGGPGRTGELFFGEGSRLTVL.

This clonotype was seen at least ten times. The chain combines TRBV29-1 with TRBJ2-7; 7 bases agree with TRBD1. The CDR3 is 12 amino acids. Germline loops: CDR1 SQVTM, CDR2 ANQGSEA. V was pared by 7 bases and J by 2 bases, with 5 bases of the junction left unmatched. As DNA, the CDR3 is TGCAGCGCGAGGGACAGCACCTACGAGCAGTACTTC. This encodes CSARDSTYEQYF.